This TCR beta chain was recovered during a study of shared clonotypes between healthy human individuals (dated by TCRdb to the early 2020s). Notes on the research overall: Three men and two women, aged 18 to 49 years, made up the cohort. To estimate repertoire size and how much clonotypes are shared between individuals, the study performed deep sequencing of blood TCR repertoires from a few healthy adults. Libraries were prepared and TCR repertoires were sequenced by different laboratories using diverse techniques, in order to increase sequencing depth and limit assay-specific biases. Per donor, leukapheresis produced somewhere between about 0.8 and 9 billion PBMCs. What the authors observed across the whole study: The genetic and exposure-history diversity represented was limited by the small number of donors. Only blood was sampled, and tissue TCR repertoires likely differ from those in blood. Based on pairwise subsampling, the degree of clonotype sharing among donors was expected to be affected by sequencing depth.

Using the deep immunoSEQ assay, TCR CDR3 regions were amplified from genomic DNA by multiplex PCR. Genomic DNA extracted from each cell subset was distributed evenly over all wells of several immunoSEQ 96-well plates, and each plate served as one replicate. For unsorted PBMC, approximately 0.3 ug of genomic DNA, equivalent to tens of thousands of T cell genomes, went into each replicate PCR. Genomic DNA from unsorted PBMC was sequenced over ten immunoSEQ deep assay plates. Purified libraries were quantified with a Qubit 3.0 fluorometer, sized on a Bioanalyzer 2100, and re-quantified with the KAPA Library Quantification kit. A separate single-read 150-cycle Illumina NextSeq 550 flow cell was used to sequence each immunoSEQ 96-well plate. Concerning the study's data processing: The immunoSEQ output contained only junctional sequences without quality scores, so filtering could not match that applied to full-length reads. Sequences were annotated with PyIR, a Python wrapper for IgBLAST v1.9, using IMGT germline references to assign V/J genes and CDR3. Reads with weak V/J assignments (E-value above 1e-6), missing CDR3, stop codons, out-of-frame junctions, or ambiguous translated residues were removed. V3J clonotypes were defined as sequences sharing an identical inferred V gene, J gene, and CDR3 amino acid sequence. Percentage overlap between repertoires was calculated by dividing the number of shared unique clonotypes by the size of the smaller repertoire. Richness of each repertoire was evaluated using RTK rarefaction, the Chao1 estimator, and Recon v2.1 estimates of unobserved clonotypes. TCRdb stores this immuneACCESS table with in-frame sequences only. Part of the clones is absent; in the studies checked, under half of the shortfall reflects unresolved V genes, and no reason is known for the rest. That table gives V, J and clone size, and the DNA gave D and trimming. For this sample there are roughly 510,000 clones; approximately 79% appear just once. Roughly an eighth of the sample lies in the top ten.

Comments on this clone: The clone's antigen remains unknown. No base quality values were provided; no much bigger clone lies one nucleotide off.

Donors were healthy HIV-negative adults with no recently reported acute infections or vaccinations. Every donor was a Caucasian adult residing in Nashville, Tennessee, USA. For unsorted samples, around 90 million PBMCs were counted, and genomic DNA was extracted using the QIAamp DNA Blood Mini kit. Blood was obtained by leukapheresis, after which PBMCs were separated by Ficoll-Histopaque density gradient centrifugation and cryopreserved in liquid nitrogen vapor phase. The CDR3 holds 14 amino acids from the cysteine to the phenylalanine. Of the read, only the CDR3 DNA is kept; its 42 bases are in frame from base 1. The V and J ends are trimmed by 2 bases and 1 base, leaving 6 bases between them. Looking up the germline V gene (reference sequence) yields CDR1 LNHDA and CDR2 SQIVND.

The chain uses TRBV19 and TRBJ1-5, with an unclear D gene assignment. Sequenced sample: PBMCs. The sequence was obtained from a middle-aged woman in good health. Some clones in this sample may be carry-over from other donors' samples. The DNA sequence is as follows: TGTGCCAGTAGTATAATCGGAAGCAATCAGCCCCAGCATTTT. Its translation is CASSIIGSNQPQHF.